These T cell receptor beta chains were read from a single sample in a study of blood T cell repertoires in COVID-19. Generated by immunoSEQ multiplex PCR, the TCRdb table keeps only in-frame clones and is missing some. The sample includes about 260,000 clones, around four fifths of them seen just once. The sequencing sample was made of peripheral blood. These receptors originate from a man aged 55 to 69 who had recovered from COVID-19. CDR3s include the opening cysteine and the closing phenylalanine or tryptophan. The D gene is left open where the match is weak. Rows give clone size only sometimes, using once, few, many, or a class for an expanded clone.

V gene,J gene,clone size,D gene,CDR3 protein,CDR3 DNA
TRBV12-3/TRBV12-4,TRBJ2-5,once,-,CASSLITGETQYF,TGTGCCAGCAGTTTAATAACAGGAGAGACCCAGTACTTC
TRBV9,TRBJ2-1,-,-,CASTRQGSSYNEQFF,TGTGCCAGCACCCGCCAAGGGAGCTCCTACAATGAGCAGTTCTTC
TRBV4-1,TRBJ2-4,few,-,CASSQDIVMSIQYF,TGCGCCAGCAGCCAAGATATTGTCATGAGCATTCAGTACTTC
TRBV19,TRBJ2-3,-,TRBD2,CASSNLGLAGGADTQYF,TGTGCCAGTAGTAACTTGGGACTAGCGGGGGGCGCAGATACGCAGTATTTT
TRBV18,TRBJ2-3,-,TRBD1,CASSPMMGTGVDTQYF,TGTGCCAGCTCACCAATGATGGGGACAGGGGTAGATACGCAGTATTTT
TRBV18,TRBJ2-1,-,-,CASSRKGNGDNEQFF,TGTGCCAGCTCCCGTAAGGGGAATGGTGATAATGAGCAGTTCTTC
TRBV5-4,TRBJ2-5,-,TRBD2,CASSGALAGVGETQYF,TGTGCCAGCAGCGGCGCACTAGCGGGAGTAGGGGAGACCCAGTACTTC
TRBV19,TRBJ2-5,-,TRBD1,CASSTGQDQYF,TGTGCCAGTAGTACCGGACAGGATCAGTACTTC
TRBV28,TRBJ2-7,-,-,CASSFATGRRYEQYF,TGTGCCAGCAGTTTCGCGACAGGGAGGCGCTACGAGCAGTACTTC
TRBV14,TRBJ1-1,-,-,CASSQTGWTEAFF,TGTGCCAGCAGCCAGACAGGATGGACTGAAGCTTTCTTT
TRBV19,TRBJ1-1,-,TRBD1,CASSSQTGGYTEAFF,TGTGCCAGTAGTTCACAGACAGGGGGTTATACTGAAGCTTTCTTT
TRBV7-6,TRBJ2-2,few,-,CASSLVGGDAGELFF,TGTGCCAGCAGCTTAGTCGGAGGGGACGCCGGGGAGCTGTTTTTT
TRBV6-1,TRBJ2-5,-,-,CASSEAGGLTTQYF,TGTGCCAGCAGTGAAGCTGGGGGACTGACAACCCAGTACTTC
TRBV10-1,TRBJ2-3,-,-,CASSESLAFGTDTQYF,TGCGCCAGCAGTGAGTCTCTGGCTTTTGGCACAGATACGCAGTATTTT
TRBV7-8,TRBJ1-1,-,TRBD1,CASSSQGRLNTEAFF,TGTGCCAGCAGCTCACAGGGGAGATTGAACACTGAAGCTTTCTTT
TRBV18,TRBJ2-3,once,TRBD2,CASSGPGLGSRYDTQYF,TGTGCCAGCTCAGGTCCGGGACTAGGGTCACGTTACGATACGCAGTATTTT
TRBV19,TRBJ2-6,-,TRBD1,CASSRSQMTGALSGANVLTF,TGTGCCAGTAGTAGATCGCAAATGACAGGGGCCCTCTCTGGGGCCAACGTCCTGACTTTC
TRBV10-2,TRBJ1-1,-,TRBD1,CASRGAGQRHTEAFF,TGCGCCAGCAGGGGGGCGGGACAGAGGCACACTGAAGCTTTCTTT
TRBV7-6,TRBJ2-7,-,-,CASSPRGNYEQYF,TGTGCCAGCAGCCCCCGGGGAAACTACGAGCAGTACTTC
TRBV11-2,TRBJ2-2,-,-,CASRAFGDLGELFF,TGTGCCAGCAGGGCGTTCGGGGACTTAGGGGAGCTGTTTTTT
TRBV7-6,TRBJ2-1,-,TRBD1,CASSRFPRTGGGEQFF,TGTGCCAGCAGCCGATTCCCACGGACAGGGGGGGGTGAGCAGTTCTTC
TRBV28,TRBJ2-5,-,TRBD1,CASSLFGSPAGGRETQYF,TGTGCCAGCAGTTTGTTCGGCTCCCCGGCAGGGGGCCGAGAGACCCAGTACTTC
TRBV4-1,TRBJ2-5,-,TRBD2,CASSQSTSVETQYF,TGCGCCAGCAGCCAGTCGACTAGCGTGGAGACCCAGTACTTC
TRBV4-1,TRBJ2-7,-,TRBD1,CASSLTDRAYEQYF,TGCGCCAGCAGCCTTACGGACAGGGCCTACGAGCAGTACTTC
TRBV6-5,TRBJ1-2,-,TRBD1,CASRPRGRGGYTF,TGTGCCAGCAGGCCCAGGGGGCGAGGCGGCTACACCTTC
TRBV10-2,TRBJ1-6,-,-,CASRSLQGGNSPLHF,TGCGCCAGCAGGTCCCTACAGGGAGGGAATTCACCCCTCCACTTT
TRBV15,TRBJ2-5,-,-,CATSRDLHRQETQYF,TGTGCCACCAGCAGAGATCTGCACAGACAAGAGACCCAGTACTTC
TRBV5-1,TRBJ1-2,-,TRBD1,CASGTEANYGYTF,TGCGCCAGCGGGACAGAAGCTAACTATGGCTACACCTTC
TRBV20-1,TRBJ1-4,-,-,CSASAGYGKLFF,TGCAGTGCTAGTGCAGGGTACGGAAAACTGTTTTTT
TRBV21-1,TRBJ2-2,-,-,CASSKARQGSNTGELFF,TGTGCCAGCAGCAAAGCGCGACAGGGTTCGAACACCGGGGAGCTGTTTTTT
TRBV29-1,TRBJ1-4,once,-,CSVEDGTQTNEKLFF,TGCAGCGTTGAAGATGGGACACAAACTAATGAAAAACTGTTTTTT
TRBV2,TRBJ1-1,-,TRBD1,CASTDRASGTEAFF,TGTGCCAGCACCGACAGGGCTTCGGGCACTGAAGCTTTCTTT
TRBV7-2,TRBJ2-3,-,TRBD2,CASSQLAGTLSTDTQYF,TGTGCCAGCAGCCAACTAGCGGGGACCCTTAGCACAGATACGCAGTATTTT
TRBV2,TRBJ1-2,-,TRBD1,CASSEIRGSGYTF,TGTGCCAGCAGTGAGATCAGGGGGAGCGGCTACACCTTC
TRBV5-1,TRBJ2-2,-,TRBD2,CASSPRTSGVRAGELFF,TGCGCCAGCAGCCCGCGGACTAGCGGGGTCAGGGCCGGGGAGCTGTTTTTT
TRBV2,TRBJ2-2,-,-,CASSEQGNGELFF,TGTGCCAGCAGTGAACAGGGAAACGGGGAGCTGTTTTTT
TRBV5-4,TRBJ2-3,once,-,CASSLAGGMDTQYF,TGTGCCAGCAGCTTGGCAGGCGGGATGGATACGCAGTATTTT
TRBV2,TRBJ1-6,-,-,CASRETGGSNSPLHF,TGTGCCAGCAGAGAAACTGGTGGGAGTAATTCACCCCTCCACTTT
TRBV6-1,TRBJ1-5,-,TRBD1,CASREGQVNQPQHF,TGTGCCAGCAGGGAGGGACAGGTTAACCAGCCCCAGCATTTT
TRBV24-1,TRBJ2-1,-,TRBD2,CATSESGRANEQFF,TGTGCCACCAGTGAAAGCGGGAGAGCCAATGAGCAGTTCTTC
TRBV19,TRBJ1-2,-,TRBD1,CASSIRDRVGYGYTF,TGTGCCAGTAGTATAAGGGACAGGGTCGGCTATGGCTACACCTTC
TRBV30,TRBJ1-2,-,-,CAWKTAGRGYTF,TGTGCCTGGAAGACAGCGGGACGTGGCTACACCTTC
TRBV6-5,TRBJ1-6,-,-,CGTRGQYNSPLHF,TGTGGGACACGGGGACAATATAATTCACCCCTCCACTTT